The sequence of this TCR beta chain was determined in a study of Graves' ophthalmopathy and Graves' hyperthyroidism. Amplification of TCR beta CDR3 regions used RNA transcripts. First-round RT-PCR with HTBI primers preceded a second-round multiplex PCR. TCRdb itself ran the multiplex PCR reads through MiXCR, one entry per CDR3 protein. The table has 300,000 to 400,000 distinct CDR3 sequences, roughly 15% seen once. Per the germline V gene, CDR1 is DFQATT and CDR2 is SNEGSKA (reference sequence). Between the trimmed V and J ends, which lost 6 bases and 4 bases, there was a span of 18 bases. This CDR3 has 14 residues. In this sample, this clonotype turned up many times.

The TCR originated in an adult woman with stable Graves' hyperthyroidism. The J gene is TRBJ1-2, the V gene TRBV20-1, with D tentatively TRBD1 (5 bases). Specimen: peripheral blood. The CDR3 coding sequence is TGCAGTGCCCGCCTGGTGGGGCTTGGCTATGGCTACACCTTC. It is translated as CSARLVGLGYGYTF.